The following is a T cell receptor (beta chain) sequence with its context. Relative to its sample, this clone is medium-sized (0.01 to 0.1%). The antigen it binds to is not known. Per-nucleotide qualities are absent, and no much larger clonotype sits a single base away. The data are from a study of ipilimumab plus nivolumab after autologous stem cell transplantation (dated by TCRdb to about 2021). In the study overall: The median number of doses that trial patients received was a few for ipilimumab and about 8 for nivolumab. The DLBCL cohort included primary refractory and relapsed disease, with 18-month progression-free survival of about 86% and 29% respectively. Patients undergoing autologous transplant for high-risk diffuse large B cell lymphoma, mature T cell lymphoma, or multiple myeloma were enrolled in the trial. Approximately 35 patients made up the trial's intent-to-treat population. Points the paper makes about the study in general: Per the authors, a biologic rationale for further study of the post-transplant checkpoint inhibition approach was offered by T cell receptor repertoire, regulatory T cell phenotype and gut microbiota profiles. Combined checkpoint inhibition as post-transplant consolidation was concluded by the authors to appear tolerable.

Inclusive of the bounding cysteine and phenylalanine, the CDR3 is 15 residues long. The read is trimmed to its CDR3 DNA, 45 bases read in frame from base 1. In the germline V gene (reference sequence), CDR1 corresponds to LNHNV and CDR2 to YYDKDF. The V end gives up 3 bases and the J end 4 bases, leaving 4 bases in the junction not matched to a gene. Starting 14 to 28 days after the autologous transplant, patients began checkpoint therapy, which included ipilimumab at 1 mg/kg intravenously on day 1 of selected weeks. The nivolumab dose was 3 mg/kg intravenously, delivered on day 1 of weeks 1, 4, 7, 10, and every two weeks through week 26. This Phase Ib clinical trial tested ipilimumab plus nivolumab, a combined checkpoint inhibition, as consolidation after autologous stem cell transplantation. The method behind the library was the immunoSEQ multiplex PCR assay. TCRdb mirrors the immuneACCESS table, restricted to in-frame sequences. Some clones are absent from its copies; in checked studies, under half trace to an unresolved V gene, and the reason for the others is unknown. The sample table lists approximately 18,000 clones, about four fifths of them with a count of one. Around 7% of the sample is in the top ten clones.

Recombination joined TRBV15 with TRBJ1-1, and TRBD1 aligns with 11 junction nucleotides. The sequence derives from a male donor with diffuse large B-cell lymphoma. The source was PBMCs, collected in a trial of ipilimumab plus nivolumab as post-transplant consolidation. The DNA is as follows: TGTGCCACCAGCAGCCCCGGGACAGGGGGCACTGAAGCTTTCTTT. It translates to CATSSPGTGGTEAFF. The entire variable domain, with the stretches around the CDR3 drawn from the reference TRBV15 and TRBJ1-1 proteins, is DAMVIQNPRYQVTQFGKPVTLSCSQTLNHNVMYWYQQKSSQAPKLLFHYYDKDFNNEADTPDNFQSRRPNTSFCFLDIRSPGLGDTAMYLCATSSPGTGGTEAFFGQGTRLTVV.